This T cell receptor (beta chain) was sequenced in a study of blood T cell repertoires in COVID-19. The CDR3 is made up of 16 amino acids. The recovered donors of Cohort 3 showed two negative PCRs, clearance, or symptom resolution. The repertoire was sequenced with immunoSEQ multiplex PCR; TCRdb's copy has only in-frame clones and lacks some. The data contain more than 300,000 clones, around 86% of them seen just once; the ten biggest clones take up about 4.2%. The chain has TRBV21-1 and TRBJ2-2; no check of the table's D call, TRBD2, against the DNA was made. TRBV21-1 is listed as a pseudogene. Sequencing was carried out using PBMCs or T cells enriched from blood (not recorded which). The sequence was obtained from a man younger than 45 who had recovered from COVID-19. In nucleotides, the CDR3 is TGTGCCAGCAGCAAAGACGGTAGCTCGGGCACCGGGGAGCTGTTTTTT. Amino acid sequence: CASSKDGSSGTGELFF.